Listed below are T cell receptor beta chains from one sample, sequenced in a study of identical twins. TCRdb used MiXCR to reprocess the 5' RACE reads, holding one entry per CDR3 protein. Of 400,000 to 550,000 distinct CDR3 sequences detected, more than 20% appear once; the ten largest clones hold 2.9%. The sample was also reused in another study, on T cells expressing NK-cell markers.

Sample: CD4+ T cells sorted from blood. These receptors came from a woman under 30 in good health. Both conserved end residues are part of each CDR3. A D gene is named only where the DNA matches it firmly. Size is stated for part of the rows, as once, few or many counts, or as a class when the clone is expanded.

j_gene,d_gene,abundance,v_gene,CDR3nt,CDR3aa
TRBJ2-7,TRBD1,once,TRBV18,TGTGCCAGCTCAGGGACAGGGCGAACTTACGAGCAGTACTTC,CASSGTGRTYEQYF
TRBJ2-3,.,few,TRBV19,TGTGCCAGTAGTAGCGCCGGGACTAGCACAGATACGCAGTATTTT,CASSSAGTSTDTQYF
TRBJ2-3,.,many,TRBV5-1,TGCGCCAGCAGCTTGGAAACAGATACGCAGTATTTT,CASSLETDTQYF
TRBJ2-5,.,.,TRBV7-9,TGTGCCAGCAGCCAAGGGGTAGGGGCGACACAAGAGACCCAGTACTTC,CASSQGVGATQETQYF
TRBJ2-3,.,once,TRBV12-3/TRBV12-4,TGTGCCAGCAGTCCTATGCATGTGAGGGGGGGTACGCAGTATTTT,CASSPMHVRGGTQYF
TRBJ1-6,.,many,TRBV12-3/TRBV12-4,TGTGCCAGCAGCTTAGTGGGGAATTCACCCCTCCACTTT,CASSLVGNSPLHF
TRBJ2-2,TRBD2,.,TRBV12-3/TRBV12-4,TGTGCCAGCAGATTGAGCGGGGGCGAAACCGGGGAGCTGTTTTTT,CASRLSGGETGELFF
TRBJ2-3,.,few,TRBV20-1,TGCAGTGCCCCGCCCCGGGGCAGATACACAGATACGCAGTATTTT,CSAPPRGRYTDTQYF
TRBJ2-3,.,.,TRBV9,TGTGCCAGCAGCGTAGTGGGGTTTGCAGATACGCAGTATTTT,CASSVVGFADTQYF
TRBJ2-2,.,many,TRBV20-1,TGCAGTGCTAGAAAGGGGAGAACGAACGGGGAGCTGTTTTTT,CSARKGRTNGELFF
TRBJ2-4,.,few,TRBV7-9,TGTGCCAGCAGCGATCCAAGCATAGCCAAAAACATTCAGTACTTC,CASSDPSIAKNIQYF
TRBJ2-3,TRBD2,few,TRBV12-3/TRBV12-4,TGTGCCAGCAGTTTAAGGACGACTAGCGGTCGAGATACGCAGTATTTT,CASSLRTTSGRDTQYF
TRBJ1-2,.,.,TRBV10-3,TGTGCCATCGGACGATGGGATGGCTACACCTTC,CAIGRWDGYTF
TRBJ2-4,TRBD2,few,TRBV5-5,TGTGCCAGCAGCTGGGGGGGAGGGCCGGAGAACATTCAGTACTTC,CASSWGGGPENIQYF
TRBJ1-1,.,many,TRBV20-1,TGCAGTGCAACACAGGGAGCGGCTGAAGCTTTCTTT,CSATQGAAEAFF
TRBJ2-7,.,many,TRBV29-1,TGCAGCGTTGCGACAGCCCTCCCCTACGAGCAGTACTTC,CSVATALPYEQYF
TRBJ2-7,.,few,TRBV4-3,TGCGCCAGCAGCCAAGATCCCGGGTTGAAGCAGTACTTC,CASSQDPGLKQYF
TRBJ2-7,TRBD2,.,TRBV20-1,TGCAGTGCTAGCCACCAATTAGCGGGGGGCACCTACGAGCAGTACTTC,CSASHQLAGGTYEQYF
TRBJ2-1,TRBD2,few,TRBV4-3,TGCGCCAGCAGCCAAGAGTCTAGCGGGAGAAATGAGCAGTTCTTC,CASSQESSGRNEQFF
TRBJ2-2,.,few,TRBV11-3,TGTGCCAGCGAGAGCGGGGAGCTGTTTTTT,CASESGELFF
TRBJ1-2,.,.,TRBV9,TGTGCCAGCAGCACGGCCTACTTGGAGCGCTACACCTTC,CASSTAYLERYTF
TRBJ2-1,.,few,TRBV4-2,TGTGCCAGCAGCCAGGGTCTGCGAGACTACAACAATGAGCAGTTCTTC,CASSQGLRDYNNEQFF
TRBJ2-1,.,many,TRBV2,TGTGCCAGCACCGGGGAGGATGAGCAGTTCTTC,CASTGEDEQFF
TRBJ2-7,TRBD2,few,TRBV5-5,TGTGCCAGCAGCTATGCACCCGGGACTAGCGGACACGAGCAGTACTTC,CASSYAPGTSGHEQYF
TRBJ1-1,.,.,TRBV7-9,TGTGCCAGCAGCTTAACGACGGTGAACACTGAAGCTTTCTTT,CASSLTTVNTEAFF
TRBJ2-1,.,.,TRBV20-1,TGCAGTGCCGTCCAGTTTAGTGAGCAGTTCTTC,CSAVQFSEQFF
TRBJ2-5,TRBD2,.,TRBV5-4,TGTGCCAGCAGCTTGGTTCGGCTAGCGGGGGGAGAGACCCAGTACTTC,CASSLVRLAGGETQYF
TRBJ2-7,.,.,TRBV5-4,TGTGCCAGCAGCTTTAACGGGTTGAACTACGAGCAGTACTTC,CASSFNGLNYEQYF
TRBJ1-2,TRBD1,.,TRBV10-3,TGTGCCATCAGTCTCGATGGGACAGGGGTTGTGTACACCTTC,CAISLDGTGVVYTF
TRBJ2-3,.,.,TRBV14,TGTGCCAGCAGCCAAGGAATTGGCCAAACAGATACGCAGTATTTT,CASSQGIGQTDTQYF
TRBJ2-4,TRBD2,.,TRBV7-2,TGTGCCAGCAGCCTCCCGGGGGGAGCAAGAAACATTCAGTACTTC,CASSLPGGARNIQYF
TRBJ2-7,.,few,TRBV7-2,TGTGCCAGCAGACCATTATACTCCTACGAGCAGTACTTC,CASRPLYSYEQYF
TRBJ2-5,.,.,TRBV5-6,TGTGCCAGCAGTGGAGGGATTACCCAAGAGACCCAGTACTTC,CASSGGITQETQYF
TRBJ2-2,.,.,TRBV11-2,TGTGCCAGCAGCTTAGGTTCCCGCACCGGGGAGCTGTTTTTT,CASSLGSRTGELFF
TRBJ2-5,TRBD2,.,TRBV7-7,TGTGCTAGCAGCTTAGGGGTAGCGGGGCCTCAAGAGACCCAGTACTTC,CASSLGVAGPQETQYF
TRBJ2-1,.,.,TRBV20-1,TGCAGTGCTAGTAGGGAGGTTACTTACAATGAGCAGTTCTTC,CSASREVTYNEQFF
TRBJ1-1,.,.,TRBV29-1,TGCAGCGCCAACAGGGCTTTGGAAGCTTTCTTT,CSANRALEAFF
TRBJ2-4,TRBD1,.,TRBV9,TGTGCCAGGGTCACAGGGGGCGAAAGGGCCAAAAACATTCAGTACTTC,CARVTGGERAKNIQYF
TRBJ1-2,.,few,TRBV2,TGTGCCAGCAGTCGAAGGGGGATAGCCTTGAGTGGCTACACCTTC,CASSRRGIALSGYTF
TRBJ2-7,.,few,TRBV28,TGTGCCAGCAGTTGGGCCTCCGGCGACTACGAGCAGTACTTC,CASSWASGDYEQYF
TRBJ1-1,TRBD1,.,TRBV4-3,TGCGCCAGCAGCCAGCCGGACAGGCAGATTGAAGCTTTCTTT,CASSQPDRQIEAFF
TRBJ1-2,.,.,TRBV6-1,TGTGCCAGCAGTCGCTTGCCGTTCTATGGCTACACCTTC,CASSRLPFYGYTF
TRBJ2-3,TRBD1,few,TRBV12-3/TRBV12-4,TGTGCCAGCATTCCCCGACAGGGTTCCAGCACAGATACGCAGTATTTT,CASIPRQGSSTDTQYF
TRBJ2-5,TRBD1,once,TRBV7-2,TGTGCCAGCAGCATCGCCGGGACAGAAGAGACCCAGTACTTC,CASSIAGTEETQYF
TRBJ2-2,TRBD2,.,TRBV7-8,TGTGCCAGCAGCTTCCTGACTAGCGGGGCATCCGGGGAGCTGTTTTTT,CASSFLTSGASGELFF
TRBJ2-3,.,.,TRBV11-3,TGTGCCAGCAGCCTAAACAGAGGAAATACGCAGTATTTT,CASSLNRGNTQYF
TRBJ2-3,.,few,TRBV3-1,TGTGCCAGCAGCCCCTGGGATAGTATCCCCAATACGCAGTATTTT,CASSPWDSIPNTQYF
TRBJ2-7,TRBD2,few,TRBV15,TGTGCCACCAGCAGGGAGACTAGCGGGAATTACGAGCAGTACTTC,CATSRETSGNYEQYF
TRBJ2-7,TRBD2,.,TRBV5-4,TGTGCCAGCAGCTCCGGGGGGCTAGCGGGGGGAAGCTCCTACGAGCAGTACTTC,CASSSGGLAGGSSYEQYF
TRBJ2-5,.,.,TRBV20-1,TGCAGTGCTAGCAGACAAGACGGAAAGACCCAGTACTTC,CSASRQDGKTQYF
TRBJ1-5,.,.,TRBV30,TGTGCCTGGAGTTACGGAAATCGAGGTGATCAGCCCCAGCATTTT,CAWSYGNRGDQPQHF
TRBJ2-7,.,.,TRBV11-3,TGTGCCAGCAGCCATGCGAACCGATACGAGCAGTACTTC,CASSHANRYEQYF
TRBJ2-1,.,.,TRBV9,TGTGCAAGCGCATTGCAGGTCGGTCTCTACAATGAGCAGTTCTTC,CASALQVGLYNEQFF
TRBJ2-6,.,.,TRBV2,TGTGCCAGCATATTTAGCTCTGGGGCCAACGTCCTGACTTTC,CASIFSSGANVLTF
TRBJ1-6,TRBD1,few,TRBV12-3/TRBV12-4,TGTGCCAGCAATTTCCGACAGGGGAGCAATTCACCCCTCCACTTT,CASNFRQGSNSPLHF
TRBJ2-1,TRBD2,few,TRBV11-1,TGTGCCAGCAGCTTAGCCGGACAACTAGCGGGAAGATGGGTTCCGCTCCACAATGAGCAGTTCTTC,CASSLAGQLAGRWVPLHNEQFF
TRBJ2-2,.,.,TRBV5-1,TGCGCCAGCAGCTTGGGTCTGGCCGTCGCCTGGGAGCTGTTTTTT,CASSLGLAVAWELFF